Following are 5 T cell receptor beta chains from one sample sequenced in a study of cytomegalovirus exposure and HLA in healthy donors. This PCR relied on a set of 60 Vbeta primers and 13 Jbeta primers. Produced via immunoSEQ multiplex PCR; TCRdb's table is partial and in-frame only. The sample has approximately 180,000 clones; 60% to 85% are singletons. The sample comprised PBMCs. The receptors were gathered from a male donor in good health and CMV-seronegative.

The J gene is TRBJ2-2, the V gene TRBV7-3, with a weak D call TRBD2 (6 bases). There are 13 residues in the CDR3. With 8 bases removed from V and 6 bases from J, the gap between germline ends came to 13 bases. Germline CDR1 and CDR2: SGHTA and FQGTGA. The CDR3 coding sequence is TGTGCCAGCTCCCCGCCGGGAGCCGGGGAGCTGTTTTTT. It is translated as CASSPPGAGELFF.

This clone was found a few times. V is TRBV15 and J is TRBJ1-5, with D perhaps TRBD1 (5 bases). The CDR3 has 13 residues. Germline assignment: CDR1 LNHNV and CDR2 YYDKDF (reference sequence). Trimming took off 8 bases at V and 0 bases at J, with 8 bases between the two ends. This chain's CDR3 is CATARDSNQPQHF. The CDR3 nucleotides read TGTGCCACCGCCAGGGATAGCAATCAGCCCCAGCATTTT.

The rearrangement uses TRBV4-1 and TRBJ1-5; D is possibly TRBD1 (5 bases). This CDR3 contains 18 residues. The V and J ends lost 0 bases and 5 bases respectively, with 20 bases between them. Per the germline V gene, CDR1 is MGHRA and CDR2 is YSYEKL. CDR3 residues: CASSQEGREGSEYQPQHF. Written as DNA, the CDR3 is TGCGCCAGCAGCCAAGAGGGCAGGGAGGGATCTGAGTATCAGCCCCAGCATTTT.

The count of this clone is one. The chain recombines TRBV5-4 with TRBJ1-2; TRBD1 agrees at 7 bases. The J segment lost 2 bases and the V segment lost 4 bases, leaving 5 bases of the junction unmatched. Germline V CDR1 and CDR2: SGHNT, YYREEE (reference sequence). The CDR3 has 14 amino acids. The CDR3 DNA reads TGTGCCAGCAGCAAACCGACAGGGAACTATGGCTACACCTTC. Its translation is CASSKPTGNYGYTF.

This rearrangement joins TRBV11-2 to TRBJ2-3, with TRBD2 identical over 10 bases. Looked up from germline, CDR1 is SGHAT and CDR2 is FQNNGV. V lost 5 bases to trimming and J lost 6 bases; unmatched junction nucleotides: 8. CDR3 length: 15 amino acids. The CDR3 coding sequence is TGTGCCAGCAGCCCAAACCAACTAGCGGGGGATACGCAGTATTTT. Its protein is CASSPNQLAGDTQYF.